This TCR beta chain was recorded in a study of CD8 T cells in Susac syndrome. The authors sequenced TCR beta from blood CD8+ and CD4+ T cells. TEMRA cells were enriched by FACS, while CD8+ and CD4+ T cells were obtained through a negative isolation that was performed magnetically. Reverse transcription of 0.5 to 1 ug RNA was carried out with random hexamers. Each CDR3 protein gets one entry after TCRdb re-called the immunoSEQ multiplex PCR reads with MiXCR. The data hold around 81,000 distinct CDR3 sequences, with 94% observed a single time. Germline V gene sequence: CDR1 GTSNPN, CDR2 SVGIG (reference sequence). The CDR3 has 15 amino acids. V shed 3 bases, J shed 5 bases, and the junction held 12 bases outside the gene matches. This clonotype was detected once.

Sequenced input: CD8+ T cells from PBMCs. The origin of this receptor is a human donor with Susac syndrome. V gene TRBV30 combines with J gene TRBJ2-5; 7 bases agree with TRBD2. The CDR3 sequence is CAWSHGGSVGETQYF. The CDR3 DNA is TGTGCCTGGAGCCACGGGGGGAGTGTAGGGGAGACCCAGTACTTC.